What follows are 18 T cell receptor beta chains derived from one specimen sequenced in a study of early T cells in non-severe SARS-CoV-2 infection. TCRdb re-derived calls from the 5' RACE reads in MiXCR, one entry per CDR3 protein. The data hold roughly 60,000 distinct CDR3 sequences, with roughly an eighth observed a single time. Sequenced sample: whole blood. The source is an adult who was a healthcare worker with PCR-confirmed SARS-CoV-2 infection or an uninfected control (not recorded which).

This clonotype was counted ten times or more. The rearrangement joins TRBV5-1 to TRBJ2-3, with unresolved D. Trimming took 2 bases from V and 3 from J, leaving 4 bases between them. Germline values: CDR1 SGHRS, CDR2 YFSETQ. The CDR3 has 12 amino acids. CDR3 protein: CASSLITDTQYF. CDR3 in DNA: TGCGCCAGCAGCTTAATAACAGATACGCAGTATTTT.

This chain links TRBV11-2 with TRBJ2-1; a weak D match, TRBD2 (6 bases). CDR1 is SGHAT and CDR2 is FQNNGV in the germline V gene. V lost 1 base to trimming and J lost 4 bases, with 17 bases between them. The CDR3 sequence is 17 residues long. CDR3 DNA: TGTGCCAGCAGCTTAGTCACCCGGGGGTGGAAGTACAATGAGCAGTTCTTC. Translated: CASSLVTRGWKYNEQFF.

The V gene is TRBV7-2, the J gene TRBJ2-5; D is unresolved. V lost 4 bases and J 3 bases, leaving 9 bases between the germline ends. In germline, CDR1 is SGHTA, CDR2 FQGNSA. The CDR3 has 13 amino acids. The CDR3 protein is CASSSQVKETQYF. CDR3 DNA: TGTGCCAGCAGCTCCCAAGTCAAAGAGACCCAGTACTTC.

The chain employs TRBV20-1 and TRBJ2-7, with D possibly matching TRBD1 (6 bases). The ends were cut back, 5 bases at V and 4 bases at J, with 21 bases in the middle. CDR3 length: 15 amino acids. The V gene's germline CDR1 is DFQATT and CDR2 SNEGSKA (reference sequence). CDR3 residues: CSAPTPGASMYEQYF. The CDR3 DNA is TGCAGTGCTCCTACCCCAGGGGCCTCGATGTACGAGCAGTACTTC.

This sequence joins TRBV2 and TRBJ2-2; D might be TRBD1 (5 bases). Between the trimmed V and J ends, which lost 7 bases and 0 bases, there was a span of 12 bases. The CDR3 is 15 amino acids. CDR1 and CDR2 from the germline V gene are SNHLY and FYNNEI. CDR3 coding DNA: TGTGCCAGCACCTTAGACAGACCGAACACCGGGGAGCTGTTTTTT. Its protein product is CASTLDRPNTGELFF.

V and J are TRBV29-1 and TRBJ2-1; D unclear. Trimming stripped 7 bases from V and 5 bases from J, with 6 bases between. The CDR3 sequence is 10 residues long. Looked up from germline, CDR1 is SQVTM and CDR2 is ANQGSEA. The CDR3 DNA follows: TGCAGCGCTACCGACAATGAGCAGTTCTTC. Translation: CSATDNEQFF.

This clonotype was found many times. CDR3 bases: TGTGCCAGCAGCTTTTTTGGGACAGGCAATTTTGGAAAACTGTTTTTT. Translating gives CASSFFGTGNFGKLFF. J is TRBJ1-4 and V is TRBV7-9; TRBD1 matches at 8 bases. From germline, CDR1 is SEHNR and CDR2 FQNEAQ (reference sequence). This CDR3 is built from 16 residues. The trim removed 3 bases at V and 10 bases at J, leaving 13 bases unmatched. The whole variable domain, filled in from reference TRBV7-9 and TRBJ1-4, reads DTGVSQNPRHKITKRGQNVTFRCDPISEHNRLYWYRQTLGQGPEFLTYFQNEAQLEKSRLLSDRFSAERPKGSFSTLEIQRTEQGDSAMYLCASSFFGTGNFGKLFFGSGTQLSVL.

The chain combines TRBV7-2 with TRBJ2-7, with D perhaps TRBD1 (6 bases). Per germline, CDR1 SGHTA and CDR2 FQGNSA. The CDR3 sequence is 14 residues long. V was trimmed by 5 bases and J by 5 bases, leaving 16 bases between them. CDR3: CASSPQPRDNEQYF. The DNA for the CDR3 is TGTGCCAGCAGCCCTCAGCCCAGGGACAACGAGCAGTACTTC.

This clonotype was seen more than once but under ten times. The J gene is TRBJ1-3, the V gene TRBV12-3 or TRBV12-4, with D perhaps matching TRBD1 (5 bases). This CDR3 comprises 16 residues. V was trimmed by 4 bases and J by 0 bases, leaving 13 bases between them. CDR3 region: CASSSATAPSGNTIYF. The CDR3 DNA sequence: TGTGCCAGCAGTTCGGCGACAGCCCCCTCTGGAAACACCATATATTTT.

J is TRBJ2-1 and V is TRBV12-3 or TRBV12-4; possible D gene TRBD2, 7 bases. This CDR3 is 17 amino acids long. V lost 6 bases and J 6 bases, leaving 24 bases between the germline ends. The CDR3 DNA is TGTGCCAGCAGCACCATCATAGGGGGAGGGCCGGCCAATGAGCAGTTCTTC. Translated: CASSTIIGGGPANEQFF.

This rearrangement joins TRBV30 to TRBJ1-6; TRBD1 might be the D (6 bases). Germline-derived CDR1 and CDR2 are GTSNPN and SVGIG (reference sequence). The CDR3 length is 16 residues. The germline V and J ends were trimmed by 5 bases and 0 bases, with 14 bases remaining between them. The CDR3 sequence: CAWADSRSSYNSPLHF. The DNA of the CDR3 is TGTGCCTGGGCGGACAGCCGCAGCTCCTATAATTCACCCCTCCACTTT.

The table lists this clonotype with a few counts. The chain joins TRBV12-3 or TRBV12-4 to TRBJ2-3, with 8 bases aligning to TRBD1. V lost 3 bases, J lost 4 bases, and 3 bases stayed unmatched. This CDR3 has 14 residues. The CDR3 sequence is CASSFDRGADTQYF. The CDR3 DNA reads as TGTGCCAGCAGTTTCGACAGGGGTGCAGATACGCAGTATTTT.

This clonotype was observed many times. The rearrangement links TRBV11-3 to TRBJ2-1; 9 bases map to TRBD2. This CDR3 region has 16 residues. Germline V gene sequence: CDR1 SGHNT, CDR2 YENEEA. V shed 5 bases and J 7 bases; nucleotides not matched to a gene: 12. The CDR3 sequence: CASSPRASGTGNEQFF. The DNA of the CDR3 is TGTGCCAGCAGCCCTAGGGCTAGCGGGACGGGGAATGAGCAGTTCTTC.

The V gene is TRBV7-9, the J gene TRBJ2-3; tentative D call: TRBD2 (6 bases). CDR1 and CDR2 (germline): SEHNR, FQNEAQ (reference sequence). The V and J ends lost 5 bases and 2 bases respectively, with 11 bases between them. This CDR3 spans 14 amino acids. In DNA, the CDR3 is TGTGCCAGCAGCCGGGACTCGAACACAGATACGCAGTATTTT. It encodes CASSRDSNTDTQYF. Full variable domain (outside the CDR3, taken from reference TRBV7-9 and TRBJ2-3): DTGVSQNPRHKITKRGQNVTFRCDPISEHNRLYWYRQTLGQGPEFLTYFQNEAQLEKSRLLSDRFSAERPKGSFSTLEIQRTEQGDSAMYLCASSRDSNTDTQYFGPGTRLTVL.

The chain recombines TRBV4-1 with TRBJ2-3; D is undetermined. V gave up 6 bases and J gave up 2 bases, with 6 bases separating them. The CDR3 has 12 residues. CDR1 and CDR2 from the germline V gene are MGHRA and YSYEKL. CDR3 bases: TGCGCCAGCAGTGGGAACACAGATACGCAGTATTTT. Protein product: CASSGNTDTQYF.

This clonotype was recorded at least ten times. The chain links TRBV6-2 or TRBV6-3 to TRBJ2-5; D is possibly TRBD2 (5 bases). The V end lost 0 bases, the J end lost 5 bases, and 22 bases lay between the germline ends. The CDR3 covers 18 residues. Germline V gives CDR1 MNHEY, CDR2 SVGEGT. The CDR3 is CASSYSFLRGRRGETQYF. CDR3 sequence (DNA): TGTGCCAGCAGTTACTCGTTTCTCCGCGGGCGACGTGGGGAGACCCAGTACTTC.

This clonotype was observed a handful of times. The V call is TRBV6-2 or TRBV6-3, the J call TRBJ1-3; 7 nucleotides match TRBD1. CDR3 length: 18 amino acids. CDR1 is MNHEY, CDR2 SVGEGT, per germline. The V and J ends lost 5 bases and 0 bases, in that order; junction bases with no gene match: 13. CDR3 bases: TGTGCCAGCAGTCAAACCCGGACAGGCCTGAGCTCTGGAAACACCATATATTTT. Translating gives CASSQTRTGLSSGNTIYF.

This clonotype has a handful of counts. This chain joins TRBV10-3 and TRBJ2-2; D is unresolved. Germline-derived CDR1 and CDR2 are ENHRY and SYGVKD. V was trimmed by 4 bases and J by 2 bases, leaving 14 bases between them. The CDR3 has 16 amino acids. Written as DNA, the CDR3 is TGTGCCATCAGTGTCGGTCTATCGGTAAACACCGGGGAGCTGTTTTTT. Translation gives CAISVGLSVNTGELFF.